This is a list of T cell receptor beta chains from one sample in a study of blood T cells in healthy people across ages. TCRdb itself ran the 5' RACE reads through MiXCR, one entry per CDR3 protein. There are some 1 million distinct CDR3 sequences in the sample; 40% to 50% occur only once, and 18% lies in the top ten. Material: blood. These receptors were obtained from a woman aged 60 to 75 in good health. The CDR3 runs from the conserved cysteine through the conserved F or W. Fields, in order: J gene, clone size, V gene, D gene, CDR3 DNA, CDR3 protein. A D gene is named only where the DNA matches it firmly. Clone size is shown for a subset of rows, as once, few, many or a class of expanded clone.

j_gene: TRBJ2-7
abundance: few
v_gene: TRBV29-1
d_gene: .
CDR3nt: TGCAGCGTTGTAGCAGGGATTTCCTACGAGCAGTACTTC
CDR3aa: CSVVAGISYEQYF

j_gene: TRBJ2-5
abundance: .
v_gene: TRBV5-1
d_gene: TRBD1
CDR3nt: TGCGCCAGCAGCTTAGAGACAGGGCGGCAGCAGTACTTC
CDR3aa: CASSLETGRQQYF

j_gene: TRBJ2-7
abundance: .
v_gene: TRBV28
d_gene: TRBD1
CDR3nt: TGTGCCAGCCGATCACCGGGACAGGTTAACGAGCAGTACTTC
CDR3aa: CASRSPGQVNEQYF

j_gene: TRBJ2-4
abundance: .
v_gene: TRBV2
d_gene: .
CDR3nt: TGTGCCAGCAGTGGAGGGCAGGGGTTAGGCAAAAACATTCAGTACTTC
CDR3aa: CASSGGQGLGKNIQYF

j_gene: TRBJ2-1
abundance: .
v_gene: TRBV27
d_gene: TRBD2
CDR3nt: TGTGCCAGCAGTGCTAGCGGAACCGCAAAGCAGTTCTTC
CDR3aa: CASSASGTAKQFF

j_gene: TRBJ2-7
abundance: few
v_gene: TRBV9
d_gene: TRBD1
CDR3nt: TGTGCCAGCAGCGTTGGGACAGAAGTTTACGAGCAGTACTTC
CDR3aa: CASSVGTEVYEQYF

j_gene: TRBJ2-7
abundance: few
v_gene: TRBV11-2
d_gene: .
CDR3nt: TGTGCCAGCAGCCCGGCCGGACCCCGTTGGCACGAGCAGTACTTC
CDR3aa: CASSPAGPRWHEQYF

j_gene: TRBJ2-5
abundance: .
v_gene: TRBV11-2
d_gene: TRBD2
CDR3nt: TGTGCCAGCAGCTCACCAGAGCGGGAGGGTGGGACCCAGTACTTC
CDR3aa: CASSSPEREGGTQYF

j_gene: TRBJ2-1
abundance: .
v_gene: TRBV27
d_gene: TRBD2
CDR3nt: TGTGCCTCGGGGGGAGCGACCTACAATGAGCAGTTCTTC
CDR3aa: CASGGATYNEQFF

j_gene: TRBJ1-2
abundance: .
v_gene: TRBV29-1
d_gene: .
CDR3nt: TGCAGCGTTGAGCTTTTTGGGGCAGGGGCTAACTATGGCTACACCTTC
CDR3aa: CSVELFGAGANYGYTF

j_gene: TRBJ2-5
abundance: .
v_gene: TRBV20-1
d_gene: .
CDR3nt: TGCAGTGCTAGAGGAATGGGAGAGACCCAGTACTTC
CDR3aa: CSARGMGETQYF

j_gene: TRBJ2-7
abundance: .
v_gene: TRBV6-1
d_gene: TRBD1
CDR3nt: TGTGCCAGCAGTGAAATCGGGACAGGGGCCTACGAGCAGTACTTC
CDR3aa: CASSEIGTGAYEQYF

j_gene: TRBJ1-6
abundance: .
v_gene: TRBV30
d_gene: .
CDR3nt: TGTGCCTGGAGTAGGGAGTGGGATTCACCCCTCCACTTT
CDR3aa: CAWSREWDSPLHF

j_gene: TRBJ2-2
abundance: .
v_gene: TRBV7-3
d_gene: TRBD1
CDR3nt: TGTGCCAGCAGCTTAGTGGGACAGGGTTCAACCGGGGAGCTGTTTTTT
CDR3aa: CASSLVGQGSTGELFF

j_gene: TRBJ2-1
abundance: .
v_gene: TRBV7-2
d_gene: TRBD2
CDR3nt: TGTGCCAGCAGCTTGCTAGCGGGAGTAGTGTACAATGAGCAGTTCTTC
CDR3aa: CASSLLAGVVYNEQFF

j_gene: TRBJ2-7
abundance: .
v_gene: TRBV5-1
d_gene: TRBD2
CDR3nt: TGCGCCAGCAGCTTTTTACCCGGGACTAGTGGCTACGAGCAGTACTTC
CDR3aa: CASSFLPGTSGYEQYF

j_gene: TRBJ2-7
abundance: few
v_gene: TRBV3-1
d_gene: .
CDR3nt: TGTGCCAGCAGCCAACAGCACCTAAGCTCCTACGAGCAGTACTTC
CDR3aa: CASSQQHLSSYEQYF

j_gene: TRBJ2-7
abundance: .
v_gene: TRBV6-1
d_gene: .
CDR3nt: TGTGCCAGCAGTGAATCGGTGGCAGGGTGGTTAAATGAGCAGTACTTC
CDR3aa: CASSESVAGWLNEQYF

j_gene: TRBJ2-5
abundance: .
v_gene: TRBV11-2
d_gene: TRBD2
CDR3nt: TGTGCCAGCAGAAGGCTAGCGGGAGTAGGAGAGACCCAGTACTTC
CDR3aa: CASRRLAGVGETQYF

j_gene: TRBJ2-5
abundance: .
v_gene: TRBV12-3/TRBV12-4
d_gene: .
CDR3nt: TGTGCCAGCAGTTTAGGAAACCCAGAGACCCAGTACTTC
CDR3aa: CASSLGNPETQYF

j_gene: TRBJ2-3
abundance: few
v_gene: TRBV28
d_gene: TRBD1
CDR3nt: TGTGCCAGCAGCCGTAGCCTCAGGGGGGATACGCAGTATTTT
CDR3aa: CASSRSLRGDTQYF

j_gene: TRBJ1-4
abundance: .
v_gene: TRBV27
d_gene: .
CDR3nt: TGTGCCAGCAGTTCCTCCGGGAGAAATGAAAAACTGTTTTTT
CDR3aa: CASSSSGRNEKLFF

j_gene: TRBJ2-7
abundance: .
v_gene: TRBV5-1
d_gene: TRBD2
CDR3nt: TGCGCCAGCAGCCCCGATGGGCTAAGCACTAGCGGGAGCGAGCAGTACTTC
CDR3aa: CASSPDGLSTSGSEQYF

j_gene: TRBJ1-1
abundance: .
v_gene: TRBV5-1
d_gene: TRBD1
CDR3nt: TGCGCCAGCAGCTTGGGTCCAGGGGGCCCCACTGAAGCTTTCTTT
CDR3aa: CASSLGPGGPTEAFF

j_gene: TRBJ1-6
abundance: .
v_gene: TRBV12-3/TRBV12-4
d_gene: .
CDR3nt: TGTGCCAGCAGTCAGTTAGGGGGGGACGGATTTTTTAATTCACCCCTCCACTTT
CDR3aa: CASSQLGGDGFFNSPLHF

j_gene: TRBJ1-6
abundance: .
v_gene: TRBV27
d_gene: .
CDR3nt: TGTGCCAGCAGTCGGGGGATTTCCCATAATTCACCCCTCCACTTT
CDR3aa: CASSRGISHNSPLHF

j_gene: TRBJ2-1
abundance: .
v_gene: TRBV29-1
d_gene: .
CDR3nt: TGCAGCGGCCGGACTATCACTTCCTACAATGAGCAGTTCTTC
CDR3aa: CSGRTITSYNEQFF

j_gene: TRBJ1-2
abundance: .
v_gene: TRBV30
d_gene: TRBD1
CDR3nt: TGTGCCGGGGGACAGGGGAAAAGCTGTGGCTACACCTTC
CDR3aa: CAGGQGKSCGYTF

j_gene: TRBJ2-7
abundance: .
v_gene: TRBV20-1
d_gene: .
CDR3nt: TGCAGTGCTAGGAGGCCGCTCTACGAGCAGTACTTC
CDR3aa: CSARRPLYEQYF

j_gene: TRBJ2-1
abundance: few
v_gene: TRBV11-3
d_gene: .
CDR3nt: TGTGCCAGCAGCTTAGAGGTCGGGGTCTCCTACAATGAGCAGTTCTTC
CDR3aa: CASSLEVGVSYNEQFF

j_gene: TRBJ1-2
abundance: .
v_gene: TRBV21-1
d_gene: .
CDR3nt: TGTGCCAGCAGCAAAGGGGGCCTTAGAGCTAACTATGGCTACACCTTC
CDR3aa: CASSKGGLRANYGYTF

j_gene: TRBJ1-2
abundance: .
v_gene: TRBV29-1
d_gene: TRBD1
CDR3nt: TGCAGCGCCGAAGACAGGGACTATGGCTACACCTTC
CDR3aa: CSAEDRDYGYTF

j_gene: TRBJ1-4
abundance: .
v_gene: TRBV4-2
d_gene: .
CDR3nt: TGTGCCAGCAGCCAGGATATATCCGGGTCCCCAAATGAAAAACTGTTTTTT
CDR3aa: CASSQDISGSPNEKLFF

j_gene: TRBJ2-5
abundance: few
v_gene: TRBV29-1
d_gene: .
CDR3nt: TGCAGCGTTAACAAAGAGACCCAGTACTTC
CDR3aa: CSVNKETQYF

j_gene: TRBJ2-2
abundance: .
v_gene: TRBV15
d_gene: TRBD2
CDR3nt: TGTGCCACCAGCAACGGGAGGGCCGGCGGGGAGCTGTTTTTT
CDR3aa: CATSNGRAGGELFF

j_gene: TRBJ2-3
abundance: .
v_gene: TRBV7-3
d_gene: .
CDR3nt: TGTGCCAGCAGCTTAAGACAGGCCGGCACAGATACGCAGTATTTT
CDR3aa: CASSLRQAGTDTQYF

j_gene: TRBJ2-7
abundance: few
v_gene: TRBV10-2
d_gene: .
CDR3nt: TGCGCCAGCAGTGAGTCGGCAGGGGCCCTTTTCGAGCAGTACTTC
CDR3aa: CASSESAGALFEQYF

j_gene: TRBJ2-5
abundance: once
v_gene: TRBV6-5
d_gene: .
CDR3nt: TGTGCCAGCAGTTACTCGGCAATTGGGGAAGAGACCCAGTACTTC
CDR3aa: CASSYSAIGEETQYF

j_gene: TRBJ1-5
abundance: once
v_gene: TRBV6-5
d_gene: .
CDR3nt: TGTGCCAGCAGTTCCCCGGGCCCGAGCAATCAGCCCCAGCATTTT
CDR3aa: CASSSPGPSNQPQHF

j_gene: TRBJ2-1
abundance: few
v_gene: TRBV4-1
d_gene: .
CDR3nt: TGCGCCAGCAGCCAAGTGAGAAGGGTTGAGCAGTTCTTC
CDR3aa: CASSQVRRVEQFF

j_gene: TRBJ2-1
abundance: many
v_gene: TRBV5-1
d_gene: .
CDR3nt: TGTGCCAGCAGTGATGGTTCCTACAATGAGCAGTTCTTC
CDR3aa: CASSDGSYNEQFF

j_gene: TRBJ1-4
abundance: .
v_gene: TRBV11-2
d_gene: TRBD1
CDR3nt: TGTGCCAGCAGCTCGGGACAGGGATCTGAAAAACTGTTTTTT
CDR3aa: CASSSGQGSEKLFF

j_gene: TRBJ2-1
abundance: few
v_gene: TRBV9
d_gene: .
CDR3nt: TGTGCCAGCAGCGTGGGGGACTTCAATGAGCAGTTCTTC
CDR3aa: CASSVGDFNEQFF

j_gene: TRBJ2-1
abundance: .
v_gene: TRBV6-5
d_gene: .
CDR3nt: TGTGCCAGCAGTAGGGGGACTACGCCTTCCAATGAGCAGTTCTTC
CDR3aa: CASSRGTTPSNEQFF

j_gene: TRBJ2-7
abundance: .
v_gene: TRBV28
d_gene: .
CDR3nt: TGTGCCAGCAGGACCGGACGGCACTACGAGCAGTACTTC
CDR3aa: CASRTGRHYEQYF

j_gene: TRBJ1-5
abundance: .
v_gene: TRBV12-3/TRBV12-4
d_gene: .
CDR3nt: TGTGCCAGCAGTTCCATAAGGGGGTTGGATCAGCCCCAGCATTTT
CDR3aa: CASSSIRGLDQPQHF

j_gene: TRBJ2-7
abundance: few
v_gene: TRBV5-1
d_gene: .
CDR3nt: TGCGCCAGCAGCTTTAATTCCGACAGATACTACGAGCAGTACTTC
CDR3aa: CASSFNSDRYYEQYF

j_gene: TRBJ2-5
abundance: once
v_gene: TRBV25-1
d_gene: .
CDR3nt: TGTGCCAGCAGTGAAGCCACCTCGACAAGAGAGACCCAGTACTTC
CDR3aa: CASSEATSTRETQYF

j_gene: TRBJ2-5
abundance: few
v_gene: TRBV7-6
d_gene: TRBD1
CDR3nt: TGTGCCAGCAGCAAGACAGGGGGCGGAGAGACCCAGTACTTC
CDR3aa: CASSKTGGGETQYF

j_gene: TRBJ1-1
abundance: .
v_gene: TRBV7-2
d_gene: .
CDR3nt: TGTGCCAGCAGCTCCAGACTGGGCACTGAAGCTTTCTTT
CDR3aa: CASSSRLGTEAFF

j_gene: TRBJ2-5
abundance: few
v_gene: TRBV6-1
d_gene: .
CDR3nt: TGTGCCAGCAGGACCACGGCATTCCAAGAGACCCAGTACTTC
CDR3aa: CASRTTAFQETQYF

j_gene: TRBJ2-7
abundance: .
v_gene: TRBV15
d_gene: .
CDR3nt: TGTGCCACCAGCACAGGGTCTGACTACGAGCAGTACTTC
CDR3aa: CATSTGSDYEQYF

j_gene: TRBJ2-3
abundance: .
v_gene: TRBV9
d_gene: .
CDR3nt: TGTGCCAGCGATACCTTTGGGCGGACCACAGATACGCAGTATTTT
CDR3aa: CASDTFGRTTDTQYF

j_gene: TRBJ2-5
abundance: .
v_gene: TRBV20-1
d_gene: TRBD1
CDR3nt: TGCAGTGCTAGAGATAAGGCAGGGGGCGAAGAGACCCAGTACTTC
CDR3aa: CSARDKAGGEETQYF

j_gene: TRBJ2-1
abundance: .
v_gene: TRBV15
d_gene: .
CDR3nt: TGTGCCACCAGCAGTGCCCCGAAAAGGTGGCATGAGCAGTTCTTC
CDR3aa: CATSSAPKRWHEQFF

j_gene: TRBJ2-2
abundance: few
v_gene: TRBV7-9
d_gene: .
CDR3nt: TGTGCCAGCAGCCCAAGACCCCGCAACACCGGGGAGCTGTTTTTT
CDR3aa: CASSPRPRNTGELFF

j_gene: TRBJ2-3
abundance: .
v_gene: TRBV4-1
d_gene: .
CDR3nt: TGCGCCAGCAGCCAAGATCCCTCCGGGAGTAGCACAGATACGCAGTATTTT
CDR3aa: CASSQDPSGSSTDTQYF

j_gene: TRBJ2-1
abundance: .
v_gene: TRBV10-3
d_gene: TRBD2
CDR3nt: TGTGCCATCACAGCTAGCGGGAGGGGGGATGAGCAGTTCTTC
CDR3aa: CAITASGRGDEQFF

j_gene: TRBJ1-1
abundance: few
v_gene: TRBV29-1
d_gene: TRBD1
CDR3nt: TGCAGCGCCGGACCGACAGGGGTGAACACTGAAGCTTTCTTT
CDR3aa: CSAGPTGVNTEAFF

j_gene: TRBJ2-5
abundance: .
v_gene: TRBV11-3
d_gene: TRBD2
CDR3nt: TGTGCCAGCAGCTTAGGGTCTAGCGGGAGAGGAGAGACCCAGTACTTC
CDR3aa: CASSLGSSGRGETQYF